These 30 T cell receptor beta chains were all obtained from the same sample, sequenced in a study of blood T cell repertoires in COVID-19. TCRdb's table, derived via immunoSEQ multiplex PCR, lists solely in-frame clones and lacks some. The table records more than 95,000 clones, approximately 80% of them present only once. The source material was peripheral blood. The receptors originated from a human donor in a cohort sampled during active COVID-19.

This sequence joins TRBV10-3 and TRBJ1-2, with D unclear. This CDR3 comprises 13 residues. V lost 6 bases, J lost 4 bases, and 12 bases lay in between. CDR1 and CDR2 from the germline V gene are ENHRY and SYGVKD. The CDR3 sequence: CAIRPAGIYGYTF. The CDR3 coding sequence is TGTGCCATCAGGCCCGCGGGGATCTATGGCTACACCTTC.

This clone was detected a few times. The V and J genes are TRBV30 and TRBJ1-5; 9 nucleotides line up with TRBD1. The ends lost 3 bases at V and 4 bases at J; junction bases unmatched: 7. The germline CDR1 and CDR2 sequences are GTSNPN and SVGIG (reference sequence). This CDR3 has 15 amino acids. The CDR3 DNA reads TGTGCCTGGAGCCGTCAGGACAGGGGTAATCAGCCCCAGCATTTT. It yields the protein CAWSRQDRGNQPQHF.

There are a few counts of this clone. The chain has TRBV7-9 and TRBJ1-3, with TRBD1 matching 10 bases. Germline loops: CDR1 SEHNR, CDR2 FQNEAQ (reference sequence). The CDR3 runs to 15 residues. V trimming: 3 bases; J trimming: 4 bases; junction bases outside the gene matches: 3. As DNA, the CDR3 is TGTGCCAGCAGCTTTGGACAGGGGGACGGAAACACCATATATTTT. It codes for CASSFGQGDGNTIYF.

The chain links TRBV28 to TRBJ1-6; possible D gene TRBD1, 6 bases. CDR3 size: 16 residues. The germline gives CDR1 MDHEN, CDR2 SYDVKM. V dropped 6 bases and J dropped 0 bases, with 12 bases sitting between them. In nucleotides, the CDR3 is TGTGCCAGCAGGACCACAGGGAGCTCCTATAATTCACCCCTCCACTTT. It is translated as CASRTTGSSYNSPLHF.

This clone showed up just once. The chain recombines TRBV28 with TRBJ1-6; D perhaps matches TRBD1 (6 bases). Germline V gene lookup returns CDR1 MDHEN and CDR2 SYDVKM. Between the trimmed V and J ends, which lost 3 bases and 9 bases, there was a span of 12 bases. This CDR3 contains 14 residues. CDR3 region: CASSFAGATSPLHF. In nucleotides, the CDR3 is TGTGCCAGCAGTTTTGCAGGGGCAACTTCACCCCTCCACTTT.

The gene calls are TRBV18 and TRBJ2-7; 8 bases are shared with TRBD1. From germline, CDR1 is KGHSH and CDR2 LQKENI. Losses at the gene ends were 3 bases for V and 0 bases for J; bases not matched to a gene: 4. The CDR3 contains 15 residues. CDR3 region: CASSPTGDVSYEQYF. The DNA of the CDR3 is TGTGCCAGCTCACCGACAGGGGATGTCTCCTACGAGCAGTACTTC.

V gene TRBV5-4 combines with J gene TRBJ1-5; D uncertain. The CDR3 has 19 residues. Deletions cut 4 bases from V and 2 bases from J, with 25 bases between. Germline V CDR1 and CDR2: SGHNT, YYREEE (reference sequence). CDR3 DNA: TGTGCCAGCAGCCTGGACCCCCCTGTAAATCTATATGGCAATCAGCCCCAGCATTTT. Residues: CASSLDPPVNLYGNQPQHF.

V is TRBV7-2 and J is TRBJ1-1; D unresolved. V was clipped by 3 bases and J by 1 base, with 9 bases between them. The CDR3 runs to 14 residues. Germline lookup yields CDR1 SGHTA and CDR2 FQGNSA. In DNA, the CDR3 is TGTGCCAGCAGCTTTGCTTCAGAGAACACTGAAGCTTTCTTT. Protein product: CASSFASENTEAFF. Variable domain in full (rest from reference TRBV7-2 and TRBJ1-1): GAGVSQSPSNKVTEKGKDVELRCDPISGHTALYWYRQSLGQGLEFLIYFQGNSAPDKSGLPSDRFSAERTGGSVSTLTIQRTQQEDSAVYLCASSFASENTEAFFGQGTRLTVV.

The chain employs TRBV5-6 and TRBJ2-7; D possibly corresponds to TRBD2 (6 bases). CDR3 length: 16 amino acids. CDR1 is SGHDT, CDR2 YYEEEE, per germline. Between the trimmed V and J ends, which lost 4 bases and 1 base, there was a span of 18 bases. In DNA, the CDR3 is TGTGCCAGCAGCCCGACAAGGGGACTTAGGTCCTACGAGCAGTACTTC. Protein product: CASSPTRGLRSYEQYF.

This clone was counted at least ten times. Other DNA sequences in the sample encode the same CDR3. This chain links TRBV9 with TRBJ1-1; 8 bases line up with TRBD1. The CDR3 spans 15 residues. The V gene end was trimmed by 0 bases and the J gene end by 2 bases; junction bases not matched to a gene: 3. Germline V lookup: CDR1 SGDLS, CDR2 YYNGEE. CDR3 loop: CASSVGDRLNTEAFF. The CDR3 nucleotides read TGTGCCAGCAGCGTAGGGGACAGGCTCAACACTGAAGCTTTCTTT.

V gene TRBV18 combines with J gene TRBJ1-1; 7 bases map to TRBD1. The CDR3 contains 16 residues. V was clipped by 5 bases and J by 1 base; unmatched bases: 10. Looked up from germline, CDR1 is KGHSH and CDR2 is LQKENI. CDR3 in amino acids: CASSSQPGQRNTEAFF. In DNA form, the CDR3 reads TGTGCCAGCTCAAGTCAACCGGGACAGAGGAACACTGAAGCTTTCTTT. Based on the CDR3 plus reference TRBV18 and TRBJ1-1, the full variable domain is NAGVMQNPRHLVRRRGQEARLRCSPMKGHSHVYWYRQLPEEGLKFMVYLQKENIIDESGMPKERFSAEFPKEGPSILRIQQVVRGDSAAYFCASSSQPGQRNTEAFFGQGTRLTVV.

The gene calls are TRBV30 and TRBJ1-1; TRBD1 matches 7 bases. The CDR3 is made up of 15 amino acids. Trimming removed 1 base from V and 4 bases from J; junction bases left unmatched: 9. Germline V gives CDR1 GTSNPN, CDR2 SVGIG (reference sequence). The CDR3 sequence: CAWSARQTGITEAFF. The CDR3, as DNA: TGTGCCTGGAGTGCCCGCCAGACAGGGATCACTGAAGCTTTCTTT. The variable domain in full, completed from reference TRBV30 and TRBJ1-1, reads SQTIHQWPATLVQPVGSPLSLECTVEGTSNPNLYWYRQAAGRGLQLLFYSVGIGQISSEVPQNLSASRPQDRQFILSSKKLLLSDSGFYLCAWSARQTGITEAFFGQGTRLTVV.

This clone came up a few times. This chain links TRBV11-3 with TRBJ2-3; 7 bases agree with TRBD1. The germline V gene encodes CDR1 SGHNT and CDR2 YENEEA. The CDR3 has 14 residues. The J segment lost 0 bases and the V segment lost 5 bases, leaving 2 bases of the junction unmatched. The CDR3 loop is CASSRDRSTDTQYF. The CDR3 DNA is TGTGCCAGCAGCCGGGACAGAAGCACAGATACGCAGTATTTT.

This clone was recorded a few times. This chain uses TRBV5-1 with TRBJ2-3; D might be TRBD2 (7 bases). From germline, CDR1 is SGHRS and CDR2 YFSETQ. Trimming stripped 4 bases from V and 2 bases from J, with 14 bases between. The CDR3 covers 15 residues. The DNA of the CDR3 is TGCGCCAGCAGCCCTCGAGGGGGGGACACAGATACGCAGTATTTT. It codes for CASSPRGGDTDTQYF.

This chain joins TRBV5-1 and TRBJ1-4; D might be TRBD1 (5 bases). Trimming shortened V by 4 bases and J by 0 bases, and 13 bases separated the two germline ends. This CDR3 has 16 residues. The V gene's germline CDR1 is SGHRS and CDR2 YFSETQ. Written as DNA, the CDR3 is TGCGCCAGCAGCCCCAACCGACAGTCAACTAATGAAAAACTGTTTTTT. This sequence encodes CASSPNRQSTNEKLFF.

The chain has TRBV9 and TRBJ2-3, with D perhaps matching TRBD1 (5 bases). Trimming stripped 2 bases from V and 0 bases from J, with 10 bases between. Germline lookup yields CDR1 SGDLS and CDR2 YYNGEE. The CDR3 runs 15 residues. CDR3 residues: CASSVQGGSTDTQYF. The CDR3 DNA follows: TGTGCCAGCAGCGTTCAGGGTGGTAGCACAGATACGCAGTATTTT. The variable domain in full, completed from reference TRBV9 and TRBJ2-3, reads DSGVTQTPKHLITATGQRVTLRCSPRSGDLSVYWYQQSLDQGLQFLIQYYNGEERAKGNILERFSAQQFPDLHSELNLSSLELGDSALYFCASSVQGGSTDTQYFGPGTRLTVL.

The chain uses TRBV5-1 and TRBJ2-2; D not certain. The CDR3 extends over 15 amino acids. The V and J ends lost 0 bases and 6 bases respectively, with 12 bases between them. Germline CDR1 is SGHRS and CDR2 is YFSETQ. The CDR3 DNA follows: TGCGCCAGCAGCTTGGAGGCAGGTTTACCCGGGGAGCTGTTTTTT. Translation: CASSLEAGLPGELFF.

This clone came up a few times. This rearrangement joins TRBV18 to TRBJ1-2; TRBD1 matches at 8 bases. Germline values: CDR1 KGHSH, CDR2 LQKENI. The CDR3 sequence is 14 residues long. The V and J ends lost 4 bases and 2 bases, in that order; junction bases with no gene match: 3. The CDR3 sequence is CASSLTGANYGYTF. The CDR3 coding sequence is TGTGCCAGCTCACTGACAGGGGCGAACTATGGCTACACCTTC.

The CDR3 is CASSQASETQYF. The CDR3 bases are TGTGCCAGCAGCCAAGCGTCAGAGACCCAGTACTTC. This chain uses TRBV3-1 (or the pseudogene TRBV3-2) with TRBJ2-5; D remains unclear. The CDR3 spans 12 residues. Trimming left V 1 base short and J 4 bases short, with 4 bases between. Germline V lookup: CDR1 LGHDT, CDR2 YNNKEL (reference sequence).

The chain couples TRBV11-1 to TRBJ2-7, with D perhaps matching TRBD1 (6 bases). Germline V gene lookup returns CDR1 SGHAT and CDR2 FQDESV (reference sequence). This CDR3 spans 13 amino acids. Trimming stripped 5 bases from V and 3 bases from J, with 11 bases between. This CDR3 is CASSRSRGYEQYF. CDR3 sequence (DNA): TGTGCCAGCAGCCGATCCAGGGGCTACGAGCAGTACTTC.

The chain links TRBV5-1 to TRBJ1-1; 9 bases fit TRBD1. The trim removed 5 bases at V and 4 bases at J, leaving 6 bases unmatched. CDR1 and CDR2 (germline): SGHRS, YFSETQ. This CDR3 is 14 amino acids long. CDR3 DNA: TGCGCCAGCAGTCCCACAGGGGGCTTCACTGAAGCTTTCTTT. It yields the protein CASSPTGGFTEAFF.

The table lists this clone with a few counts. The gene calls are TRBV6-5 and TRBJ2-7, with 9 bases matching TRBD2. The CDR3 is made up of 13 amino acids. Germline lookup yields CDR1 MNHEY and CDR2 SVGAGI. Trimming took 7 bases from V and 1 from J; bases not matched to a gene: 2. CDR3 region: CASTSGTSYEQYF. The CDR3 region has the DNA TGTGCCAGCACTAGCGGGACATCCTACGAGCAGTACTTC.

This clone showed up just once. The chain joins TRBV19 to TRBJ1-5, with D possibly being TRBD1 (5 bases). Trimming took 5 bases from V and 7 from J, leaving 12 bases between them. The germline V gene encodes CDR1 LNHDA and CDR2 SQIVND (reference sequence). This CDR3 spans 13 amino acids. The DNA of the CDR3 is TGTGCCAGTAGTGTACAGGCGGAACAGCCCCAGCATTTT. This encodes CASSVQAEQPQHF.

CDR3 loop: CASSGTGGTDTQYF. CDR3 nucleotides: TGTGCCAGCAGCGGGACAGGGGGCACAGATACGCAGTATTTT. This sequence joins TRBV3-1 (or the pseudogene TRBV3-2) and TRBJ2-3; 10 bases agree with TRBD1. From germline, CDR1 is LGHDT and CDR2 YNNKEL (reference sequence). The CDR3 spans 14 residues. V lost 5 bases, J lost 1 base, and 0 bases stayed unmatched.

V and J are TRBV30 and TRBJ2-7; D not certain. The germline CDR1 and CDR2 sequences are GTSNPN and SVGIG (reference sequence). V lost 0 bases and J lost 9, with 12 bases in between. The CDR3 has 12 residues. In DNA form, the CDR3 reads TGTGCCTGGAGTGTAGGTGTCCCGGGGCAGTACTTC. Encoded protein: CAWSVGVPGQYF.

The chain recombines TRBV5-6 with TRBJ2-7; weak D call: TRBD1 (6 bases). The V and J ends lost 3 bases and 2 bases respectively, with 9 bases between them. This CDR3 comprises 13 residues. Per germline, CDR1 SGHDT and CDR2 YYEEEE. The CDR3 bases are TGTGCCAGCAGCTCTGGACAGACCTACGAGCAGTACTTC. This encodes CASSSGQTYEQYF.

The rearrangement links TRBV7-9 to TRBJ2-4, with TRBD2 matching over 10 bases. Germline trimming cut 0 bases from V and 1 base from J; bases unmatched to any gene: 6. Looked up from germline, CDR1 is SEHNR and CDR2 is FQNEAQ (reference sequence). The CDR3 has 18 amino acids. As DNA, the CDR3 is TGTGCCAGCAGCTTAGCAGCGGGGGGGCGTAGCGCCAAAAACATTCAGTACTTC. It translates to CASSLAAGGRSAKNIQYF.

The chain couples TRBV27 to TRBJ2-3, with 8 bases lining up with TRBD2. The trim removed 8 bases at V and 7 bases at J, leaving 14 bases unmatched. CDR3 length: 15 amino acids. CDR1 is MNHEY and CDR2 is SMNVEV in the germline V gene (reference sequence). CDR3 sequence: CASGLSGGPQYTQYF. DNA for the CDR3: TGTGCCAGCGGCCTGAGCGGGGGACCACAATATACGCAGTATTTT.

The sample holds one count of this clone. The chain links TRBV5-1 to TRBJ1-2; 11 positions match TRBD1. The CDR3 has 14 amino acids. The junction had 7 bases not matched to a gene; V was cut back by 4 bases and J by 8 bases. Per germline, CDR1 SGHRS and CDR2 YFSETQ. DNA for the CDR3: TGCGCCAGCAGCGATCGGACAGGGGGCGGGGGCTACACCTTC. This encodes CASSDRTGGGGYTF.

This clone has only one observation. This chain connects TRBV6-2 or TRBV6-3 to TRBJ2-7; a possible D gene is TRBD1 (6 bases). Germline V gene data show CDR1 as MNHEY and CDR2 as SVGEGT. The length of the CDR3 is 12 residues. The V end lost 5 bases, the J end lost 4 bases, and 9 bases lay between the germline ends. CDR3: CASSPQGYEQYF. DNA for the CDR3: TGTGCCAGCAGTCCGCAGGGGTACGAGCAGTACTTC.